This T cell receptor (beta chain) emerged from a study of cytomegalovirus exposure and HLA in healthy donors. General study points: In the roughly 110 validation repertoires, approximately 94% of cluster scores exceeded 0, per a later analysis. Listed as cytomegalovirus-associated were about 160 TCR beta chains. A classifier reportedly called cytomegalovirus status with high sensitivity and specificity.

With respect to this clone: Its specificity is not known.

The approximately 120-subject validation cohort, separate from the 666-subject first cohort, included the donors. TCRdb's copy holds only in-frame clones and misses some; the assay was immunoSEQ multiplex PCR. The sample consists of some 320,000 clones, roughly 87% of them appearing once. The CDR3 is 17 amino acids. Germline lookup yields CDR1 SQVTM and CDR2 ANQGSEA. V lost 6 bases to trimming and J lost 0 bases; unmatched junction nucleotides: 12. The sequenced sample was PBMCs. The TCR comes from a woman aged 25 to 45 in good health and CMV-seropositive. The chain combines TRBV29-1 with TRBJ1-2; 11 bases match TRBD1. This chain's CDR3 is CSVVGGTGGIANYGYTF. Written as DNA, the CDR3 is TGCAGCGTCGTGGGGGGGACAGGGGGGATTGCTAACTATGGCTACACCTTC.